Below are 9 T cell receptor beta chains sequenced from a single sample in a study of blood T cells in healthy people across ages. It was with a sample-barcoded 5' primer and a J-beta primer mix that a second PCR of about 7 to 12 cycles was run. TCRdb called the 5' RACE reads again in MiXCR, with one record for every CDR3 protein. This table holds 590,000 or so distinct CDR3 sequences, about 30% found once. The sequenced sample consisted of blood. These receptors were obtained from a woman of 80 years or more in good health.

The sample holds a few counts of this clonotype. The chain joins TRBV7-2 to TRBJ1-1; 10 nucleotides match TRBD1. V lost 0 bases and J lost 6; bases outside the gene matches: 4. CDR1 and CDR2 from the germline V gene are SGHTA and FQGNSA. CDR3 length equals 15 residues. CDR3 DNA sequence: TGTGCCAGCAGCTTAGCGCGCGGGACAGGGGCTGAAGCTTTCTTT. The encoded protein is CASSLARGTGAEAFF.

With regard to this clonotype: A read error may explain this, as a much larger clone is one base away. This rearrangement joins TRBV7-2 to TRBJ1-1; a possible D gene is TRBD1 (6 bases). This CDR3 contains 13 residues. Trimming shortened V by 4 bases and J by 6 bases, and 12 bases separated the two germline ends. CDR1 SGHTA and CDR2 FQGNSA come from the germline V gene. As DNA, the CDR3 is TGTGCCAGCAGCTCACAGGGAGGCGCTGAAGCTTTCTTT. Amino acid sequence: CASSSQGGAEAFF.

This chain connects TRBV5-1 to TRBJ2-3; TRBD1 aligns across 7 bases. J was trimmed by 2 bases and V by 4 bases; bases with no gene match: 10. The CDR3 runs to 16 residues. The germline CDR1 and CDR2 sequences are SGHRS and YFSETQ. The DNA of the CDR3 is TGCGCCAGCAGCCCGAGGCTGGGACAGTCCACAGATACGCAGTATTTT. This sequence encodes CASSPRLGQSTDTQYF.

Concerning this clonotype itself: It may be a read error: a sequence one base away is much more abundant. The chain recombines TRBV7-6 with TRBJ2-5, with D perhaps being TRBD1 or TRBD2 (5 bases each). From germline, CDR1 is SGHVS and CDR2 FNYEAQ. Trimming shortened V by 5 bases and J by 11 bases, and 24 bases separated the two germline ends. The CDR3 is 15 residues long. As DNA, the CDR3 is TGTGCCAGCAGCCTCGGCTCGAGAGGGGCCTACGTGCAGTACTTC. It translates to CASSLGSRGAYVQYF.

This clonotype was recorded once. The junction shows a germline mismatch at one end, possibly a read error. The chain combines TRBV20-1 with TRBJ1-2, with TRBD1 matching 8 bases. Germline CDR1 DFQATT, CDR2 SNEGSKA (reference sequence). This CDR3 is built from 13 residues. The CDR3 bases are TGCAGTGCAACGGACAGGGCCGGCTATGGCTACAACTTC. Its protein product is CSATDRAGYGYNF.

This clonotype has ten or more counts. The junction differs from germline at one of its ends, possibly a read error. The chain is built from TRBV29-1 and TRBJ1-2; D is undetermined. From germline, CDR1 is SQVTM and CDR2 ANQGSEA. The CDR3 consists of 12 residues. This chain's CDR3 is CSVGATEYAYTF. CDR3 coding DNA: TGCAGCGTTGGGGCGACGGAGTATGCCTACACCTTC.

The V gene is TRBV12-5, the J gene TRBJ2-1; 10 nucleotides match TRBD1. V trimming: 5 bases; J trimming: 4 bases; junction bases outside the gene matches: 2. This CDR3 region has 14 residues. Germline loops: CDR1 LGHNT, CDR2 FRNRAP. CDR3 sequence: CASGPGQGYNEQFF. CDR3 bases: TGTGCTAGTGGTCCGGGACAGGGGTACAATGAGCAGTTCTTC.

This clonotype showed up many times. The chain has TRBV6-5 and TRBJ1-1; D uncertain. V lost 5 bases, J lost 1 base, and 8 bases lay in between. The germline V gene encodes CDR1 MNHEY and CDR2 SVGAGI. There are 13 residues in the CDR3. The DNA for the CDR3 is TGTGCCAGCAGTGGGGTGGGGAACACTGAAGCTTTCTTT. Translating it yields CASSGVGNTEAFF.

Worth noting for this clonotype: Being one base from a much bigger clone, this may be a read error. The chain recombines TRBV12-3 or TRBV12-4 with TRBJ2-3; 11 bases are shared with TRBD2. The CDR3 has 16 amino acids. The CDR3 protein is CASSFRLAGRTDAQYF. The DNA of the CDR3 is TGTGCCAGCAGTTTTCGACTAGCGGGGCGCACAGATGCGCAGTATTTT.